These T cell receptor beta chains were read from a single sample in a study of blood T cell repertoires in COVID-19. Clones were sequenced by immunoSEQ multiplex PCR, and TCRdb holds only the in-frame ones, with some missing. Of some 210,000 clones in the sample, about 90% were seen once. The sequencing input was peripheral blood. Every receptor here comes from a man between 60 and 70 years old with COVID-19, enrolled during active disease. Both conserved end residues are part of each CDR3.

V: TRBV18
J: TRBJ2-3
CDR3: CASSPGSGRSDTQYF

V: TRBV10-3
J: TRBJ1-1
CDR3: CAISESVQWQNTEAFF

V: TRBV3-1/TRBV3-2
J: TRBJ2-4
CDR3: CASSQVSRAAKNIQYF

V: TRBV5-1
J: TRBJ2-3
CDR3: CASTPGTGEDTQYF

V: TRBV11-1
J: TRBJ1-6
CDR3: CASSLTGSYNSPLHF

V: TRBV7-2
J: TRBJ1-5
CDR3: CASSLGGQVNQPQHF

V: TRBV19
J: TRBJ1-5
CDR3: CASSPLNQPQHF

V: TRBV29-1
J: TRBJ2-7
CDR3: CSVEDHKGRIYEQYF

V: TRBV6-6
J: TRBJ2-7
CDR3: CASSYSSGRAGEQYF

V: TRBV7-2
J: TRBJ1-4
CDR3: CASSRGQVTTNEKLFF

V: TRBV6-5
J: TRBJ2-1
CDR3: CASRAGLAGRGEQFF

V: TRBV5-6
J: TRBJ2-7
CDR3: CASSLLGVGATYEQYF

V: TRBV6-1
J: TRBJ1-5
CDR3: CASSAGQGAPISNQPQHF

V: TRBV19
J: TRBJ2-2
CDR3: CASISYSGLAGTGELFF

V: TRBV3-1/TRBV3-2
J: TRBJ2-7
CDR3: CASSQRGQGGEQYF

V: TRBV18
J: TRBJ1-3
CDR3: CASSPQAGFSGNTIYF

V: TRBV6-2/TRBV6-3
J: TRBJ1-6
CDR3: CASSYAPHRQGRAFSPLHF

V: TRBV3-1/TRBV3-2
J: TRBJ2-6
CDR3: CASSQDFTSWAGANVLTF

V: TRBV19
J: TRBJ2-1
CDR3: CASSRTSGGYNEQFF

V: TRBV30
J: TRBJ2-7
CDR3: CAWSAGPYEQYF

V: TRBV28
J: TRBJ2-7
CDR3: CASSLGTVYEQYF

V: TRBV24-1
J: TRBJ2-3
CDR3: CATSDPRTATDTQYF

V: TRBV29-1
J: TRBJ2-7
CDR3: CSVGTASYEQYF

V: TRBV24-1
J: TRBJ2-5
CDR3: CATSDGGRETQYF

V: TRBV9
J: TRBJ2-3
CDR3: CASSIQGLAATDTQYF

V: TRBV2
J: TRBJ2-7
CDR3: CASSEARGSGTDEQYF

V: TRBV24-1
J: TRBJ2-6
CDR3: CATSERVQGSGANVLTF

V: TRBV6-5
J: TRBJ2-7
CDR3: CASSGHPTFSYEQYF